What follows are 26 T cell receptor beta chains derived from one specimen sequenced in a study of T cell responses to AZD1222 COVID-19 vaccine. Sequencing was performed with immunoSEQ multiplex PCR; in TCRdb, only in-frame clones are kept and a portion is missing. In the table there are about 120,000 clones, more than 75% of which are singletons. Sequencing was performed on peripheral blood, taken 28 days after the second AZD1222 dose. The receptors originated from an adult who received the AZD1222 COVID-19 vaccine.

The gene calls are TRBV7-2 and TRBJ2-7; 7 nucleotides line up with TRBD2. The CDR3 is made up of 17 amino acids. Germline trimming cut 5 bases from V and 2 bases from J; bases unmatched to any gene: 15. Germline assignment: CDR1 SGHTA and CDR2 FQGNSA. Here the CDR3 DNA reads TGTGCCAGCAGCGTGGGGCCGAGGGGCGGACTAGCCTACGAGCAGTACTTC. Its translation is CASSVGPRGGLAYEQYF.

The chain combines TRBV4-3 with TRBJ1-2; unclear D gene. The CDR3 has 15 residues. Germline CDR1 reads LGHNA; CDR2 reads YSLEER. The V and J ends lost 4 bases and 5 bases respectively, with 17 bases between them. CDR3 protein: CASSPGTSSGYGYTF. The CDR3, as DNA: TGCGCCAGCAGCCCCGGCACCAGCAGTGGGTATGGCTACACCTTC.

The chain recombines TRBV9 with TRBJ1-2, with a tentative D call TRBD1 (5 bases). CDR1 and CDR2 from the germline V gene are SGDLS and YYNGEE. The CDR3 contains 14 residues. V was shortened by 3 bases and J by 4 bases, with 13 bases between the two germline ends. CDR3 sequence reads: CASSAQQGSYGYTF. The CDR3 DNA is TGTGCCAGCAGCGCCCAGCAGGGTAGCTATGGCTACACCTTC.

The rearrangement joins TRBV4-3 to TRBJ1-3; D remains ambiguous. Germline V lookup: CDR1 LGHNA, CDR2 YSLEER. Trimming cost V 1 base and J 0 bases, with 10 bases left between them. This CDR3 is built from 16 residues. The CDR3 reads CASSQGARGSGNTIYF. In nucleotides, the CDR3 is TGCGCCAGCAGCCAAGGGGCCCGCGGCTCTGGAAACACCATATATTTT.

V and J are TRBV7-9 and TRBJ1-2; maybe TRBD1 (5 bases). The CDR3 covers 13 residues. Germline V gene lookup returns CDR1 SEHNR and CDR2 FQNEAQ (reference sequence). The V end was cut by 0 bases, the J end by 5 bases, with 7 bases between. CDR3 sequence reads: CASSLAGGYGYTF. Here the CDR3 DNA reads TGTGCCAGCAGCTTAGCGGGGGGGTATGGCTACACCTTC.

The chain joins TRBV25-1 to TRBJ2-3, with 16 bases matching TRBD2. The germline gives CDR1 MGHDK, CDR2 SYGVNS. CDR3 length: 18 residues. J was trimmed by 3 bases and V by 6 bases; bases with no gene match: 9. For the CDR3, the DNA is TGTGCCAGCAGGGGGACTAGCGGGAGGGTGACGAGGACAGATACGCAGTATTTT. Its translation: CASRGTSGRVTRTDTQYF.

This chain uses TRBV11-2 with TRBJ2-1; 7 positions match TRBD2. Germline loops: CDR1 SGHAT, CDR2 FQNNGV. The CDR3 is 17 amino acids. V was pared by 1 base and J by 0 bases, with 6 bases of the junction left unmatched. The CDR3 protein is CASSLGNLAVSYNEQFF. CDR3 DNA sequence: TGTGCCAGCAGCTTAGGGAACCTAGCGGTCTCCTACAATGAGCAGTTCTTC.

V usage is TRBV10-3 and J usage is TRBJ2-5; TRBD2 matches 7 bases. Unmatched junction bases numbered 4, after V lost 7 bases and J lost 2 bases. CDR1 is ENHRY, CDR2 SYGVKD, per germline. The CDR3 has 13 amino acids. The CDR3 here is CAIKLARQETQYF. In DNA, the CDR3 is TGTGCCATCAAACTAGCGAGGCAAGAGACCCAGTACTTC.

The rearrangement uses TRBV18 and TRBJ1-2; D is undetermined. V was shortened by 3 bases and J by 0 bases, with 8 bases between the two germline ends. Germline V CDR1 and CDR2: KGHSH, LQKENI. The CDR3 is 14 amino acids. CDR3 in amino acids: CASSPTGPNYGYTF. The CDR3, as DNA: TGTGCCAGCTCACCCACTGGACCTAACTATGGCTACACCTTC.

The chain has TRBV7-2 and TRBJ1-6; 7 bases are a match to TRBD1. Germline trimming cut 7 bases from V and 4 bases from J; bases unmatched to any gene: 7. The CDR3 contains 15 residues. Germline V CDR1 and CDR2: SGHTA, FQGNSA. The CDR3 sequence: CASTVYRGYNSPLHF. CDR3 coding DNA: TGTGCCAGCACAGTGTACAGGGGTTATAATTCACCCCTCCACTTT.

The J gene is TRBJ2-3, the V gene TRBV5-6, with a weak D call TRBD1 (5 bases). There are 15 residues in the CDR3. Trimming cost V 6 bases and J 6 bases, with 20 bases left between them. The germline gives CDR1 SGHDT, CDR2 YYEEEE. CDR3 coding DNA: TGTGCCAGCACCTCCCAGGGCGGCCCAGGGGATACGCAGTATTTT. It is translated as CASTSQGGPGDTQYF.

The sample holds one count of this clone. V and J are TRBV3-1 (or the pseudogene TRBV3-2) and TRBJ2-5, with 7 nucleotides matching TRBD1. The CDR3 has 13 residues. V lost 6 bases and J lost 5; bases outside the gene matches: 6. Germline V CDR1 and CDR2: LGHDT, YNNKEL (reference sequence). The CDR3 coding sequence is TGTGCCAGCAGGCTGACAGGGATGGAGACCCAGTACTTC. Its translation is CASRLTGMETQYF.

The chain couples TRBV6-5 to TRBJ1-2; D not certain. CDR3 length equals 11 residues. Per the germline V gene, CDR1 is MNHEY and CDR2 is SVGAGI. With 10 bases removed from V and 0 bases from J, the gap between germline ends came to 6 bases. CDR3 residues: CATRANYGYTF. CDR3 in DNA: TGTGCCACCCGAGCTAACTATGGCTACACCTTC.

This chain joins TRBV7-7 and TRBJ1-4; D ambiguous. Germline CDR1 SSHAT, CDR2 FNYEAQ (reference sequence). V dropped 5 bases and J dropped 7 bases, with 11 bases sitting between them. The CDR3 length is 13 residues. CDR3 in amino acids: CASSLGLGEKLFF. The CDR3 bases are TGTGCCAGCAGCCTGGGTTTGGGTGAAAAACTGTTTTTT.

This clone was recorded once. The chain carries TRBV9 and TRBJ2-7; D is possibly TRBD1 (5 bases). The CDR3 has 13 amino acids. Germline CDR1 and CDR2: SGDLS and YYNGEE. The germline V and J ends were trimmed by 4 bases and 4 bases, with 12 bases remaining between them. Written as DNA, the CDR3 is TGTGCCAGCAGCCCCAGCCAGGGATACGAGCAGTACTTC. Translated, it gives CASSPSQGYEQYF. The variable domain in full, with the rest retrieved from reference TRBV9 and TRBJ2-7, is DSGVTQTPKHLITATGQRVTLRCSPRSGDLSVYWYQQSLDQGLQFLIQYYNGEERAKGNILERFSAQQFPDLHSELNLSSLELGDSALYFCASSPSQGYEQYFGPGTRLTVT.

J is TRBJ1-4 and V is TRBV10-1, with D maybe TRBD1 (5 bases). Germline lookup yields CDR1 WNHNN and CDR2 SYGVQD (reference sequence). The V gene lost 7 bases and the J gene lost 8 bases, with 14 bases spanning the gap. There are 13 residues in the CDR3. CDR3 bases: TGCGCCAGCACCACCCGAGGGGACGAAAAACTGTTTTTT. It is translated as CASTTRGDEKLFF.

The chain joins TRBV7-9 to TRBJ1-5; TRBD1 might be the D (5 bases). CDR3 length: 16 residues. Trimming shortened V by 5 bases and J by 4 bases, and 18 bases separated the two germline ends. In germline, CDR1 is SEHNR, CDR2 FQNEAQ (reference sequence). The CDR3 here is CASSPRGGTGNQPQHF. The CDR3 DNA sequence: TGTGCCAGCAGCCCTAGAGGCGGCACAGGTAATCAGCCCCAGCATTTT. The variable domain in full, completed from reference TRBV7-9 and TRBJ1-5, reads DTGVSQNPRHKITKRGQNVTFRCDPISEHNRLYWYRQTLGQGPEFLTYFQNEAQLEKSRLLSDRFSAERPKGSFSTLEIQRTEQGDSAMYLCASSPRGGTGNQPQHFGDGTRLSIL.

The J gene is TRBJ1-2, the V gene TRBV4-2; D may be TRBD1 (6 bases). With 0 bases removed from V and 4 bases from J, the gap between germline ends came to 15 bases. CDR1 is LGHNA and CDR2 is YNFKEQ in the germline V gene. This CDR3 is 16 amino acids long. Here the CDR3 reads CASSQDLGGAGYGYTF. CDR3 nucleotides: TGTGCCAGCAGCCAAGATCTGGGGGGCGCAGGCTATGGCTACACCTTC.

DNA of the CDR3: TGTGCCAGCAGCCCGGGGGGCGCGGGGGACACTGAAGCTTTCTTT. Amino acid sequence: CASSPGGAGDTEAFF. This chain links TRBV9 with TRBJ1-1; TRBD1 is a possible D gene (6 bases). Germline lookup yields CDR1 SGDLS and CDR2 YYNGEE. The CDR3 length is 15 residues. Trimming removed 4 bases at V and 3 bases at J, with 16 bases between.

CDR3 loop: CASSHRESNEKLFF. The CDR3 DNA reads as TGTGCCAGCAGTCACAGGGAGAGTAATGAAAAACTGTTTTTT. The rearrangement uses TRBV6-5 and TRBJ1-4; weak D call: TRBD1 (6 bases). Germline V gives CDR1 MNHEY, CDR2 SVGAGI. The CDR3 length is 14 residues. V gave up 5 bases and J gave up 4 bases, with 11 bases separating them.

V is TRBV5-1 and J is TRBJ2-3; tentatively, D is TRBD2 (7 bases). The V gene's germline CDR1 is SGHRS and CDR2 YFSETQ. Trimming took 6 bases from V and 5 from J, leaving 19 bases between them. CDR3 length: 15 residues. The CDR3 reads CASTLGGREGDTQYF. In DNA, the CDR3 is TGCGCCAGCACCCTCGGGGGGCGGGAAGGAGATACGCAGTATTTT. The variable domain in full, completed from reference TRBV5-1 and TRBJ2-3, reads KAGVTQTPRYLIKTRGQQVTLSCSPISGHRSVSWYQQTPGQGLQFLFEYFSETQRNKGNFPGRFSGRQFSNSRSEMNVSTLELGDSALYLCASTLGGREGDTQYFGPGTRLTVL.

The J gene is TRBJ1-6, the V gene TRBV28, with a possible D match to TRBD1 (5 bases). Germline assignment: CDR1 MDHEN and CDR2 SYDVKM. Trimming removed 6 bases at V and 9 bases at J, with 12 bases between. The CDR3 is 13 residues long. The CDR3 loop reads CASRPVQGSPLHF. The DNA of the CDR3 is TGTGCCAGCAGACCGGTCCAGGGTTCACCCCTCCACTTT.

The V and J genes are TRBV29-1 and TRBJ1-1; D is undetermined. V shed 2 bases and J shed 6 bases, with 10 bases lying between them. Germline assignment: CDR1 SQVTM and CDR2 ANQGSEA. This CDR3 is 12 amino acids long. The CDR3 DNA reads TGCAGCGTTGAACCCCCAGACCCTGAAGCTTTCTTT. It encodes CSVEPPDPEAFF.

The chain employs TRBV7-3 and TRBJ2-1, with no clear D. The CDR3 runs 15 residues. Trimming took 4 bases from V and 2 from J, leaving 12 bases between them. The germline CDR1 and CDR2 sequences are SGHTA and FQGTGA. CDR3: CASSSRLGPYNEQFF. In nucleotides, the CDR3 is TGTGCCAGCAGCTCAAGGCTAGGGCCCTACAATGAGCAGTTCTTC.

The V gene is TRBV7-2, the J gene TRBJ2-7, with 11 bases that match TRBD2. Germline-derived CDR1 and CDR2 are SGHTA and FQGNSA. There are 13 residues in the CDR3. V gave up 5 bases and J gave up 3 bases; unmatched junction bases: 0. The CDR3 loop is CASSGTSGYEQYF. CDR3 DNA sequence: TGTGCCAGCAGCGGGACTAGCGGCTACGAGCAGTACTTC.

CDR3: CASSQNVAGGGYNEQFF. CDR3 coding DNA: TGCGCCAGCAGCCAAAACGTGGCCGGGGGGGGTTACAATGAGCAGTTCTTC. The chain links TRBV4-1 to TRBJ2-1; 8 bases match TRBD2. The trim removed 2 bases at V and 4 bases at J, leaving 10 bases unmatched. CDR1 is MGHRA, CDR2 YSYEKL, per germline. This CDR3 is built from 17 residues.